Listed here are 21 T cell receptor beta chains from one sample, sequenced in a study of cytomegalovirus exposure and HLA in healthy donors. Using immunoSEQ multiplex PCR, the repertoire was profiled, and TCRdb retains in-frame clones only, with some absent. The table records about 190,000 clones, roughly 88% of them present only once. Specimen: PBMCs. These receptors were collected from a woman aged 18-35 years in good health and CMV-seronegative.

This chain connects TRBV5-4 to TRBJ2-7, with TRBD1 matching 9 bases. The CDR3 loop spans 14 amino acids. Germline V CDR1 and CDR2: SGHNT, YYREEE (reference sequence). With V trimmed by 3 bases and J by 7 bases, 8 bases remained unmatched. The CDR3, as DNA: TGTGCCAGCAGCTCCCGGGACAGGGAGCGGGAGCAGTACTTC. It translates to CASSSRDREREQYF. The whole variable domain, filled in from reference TRBV5-4 and TRBJ2-7, reads ETGVTQSPTHLIKTRGQQVTLRCSSQSGHNTVSWYQQALGQGPQFIFQYYREEENGRGNFPPRFSGLQFPNYSSELNVNALELDDSALYLCASSSRDREREQYFGPGTRLTVT.

The V gene is TRBV6-4, the J gene TRBJ2-3; a possible D gene is TRBD1 (6 bases). From germline, CDR1 is MRHNA and CDR2 SNTAGT. Trimming took 3 bases from V and 0 from J, leaving 10 bases between them. The CDR3 is 15 amino acids. The CDR3 sequence is CASSERQGSTDTQYF. For the CDR3, the DNA is TGTGCCAGCAGTGAAAGGCAGGGGAGCACAGATACGCAGTATTTT.

This clone has a handful of counts. The J gene is TRBJ1-6, the V gene TRBV4-1; D unclear. Per germline, CDR1 MGHRA and CDR2 YSYEKL. Trimming took off 1 base at V and 6 bases at J, with 13 bases between the two ends. This CDR3 has 16 residues. The CDR3 loop reads CASSQVVRGGNSPLHF. Written as DNA, the CDR3 is TGCGCCAGCAGCCAAGTTGTTCGGGGAGGTAATTCACCCCTCCACTTT.

The chain recombines TRBV5-4 with TRBJ2-3; D gene ambiguous. Trimming left V 2 bases short and J 0 bases short, with 13 bases between. This CDR3 spans 16 amino acids. Per the germline V gene, CDR1 is SGHNT and CDR2 is YYREEE (reference sequence). The CDR3 is CASSFRQVSSTDTQYF. CDR3 DNA: TGTGCCAGCAGCTTTAGGCAGGTGTCCAGCACAGATACGCAGTATTTT.

The chain employs TRBV5-4 and TRBJ2-2; 7 bases fit TRBD1. V dropped 4 bases and J dropped 6; count of bases not matched to a gene: 3. This CDR3 is built from 13 residues. Germline assignment: CDR1 SGHNT and CDR2 YYREEE (reference sequence). The CDR3 is CASSEGQPGELFF. For the CDR3, the DNA is TGTGCCAGCAGCGAGGGACAGCCCGGGGAGCTGTTTTTT.

The chain recombines TRBV4-1 with TRBJ1-3, with D hard to call. Trimming removed 4 bases at V and 0 bases at J, with 22 bases between. The CDR3 runs to 19 residues. The germline V gene encodes CDR1 MGHRA and CDR2 YSYEKL. DNA of the CDR3: TGCGCCAGCAGCCCTCAGGAGGCGGCAGGTTCCCTCTCTGGAAACACCATATATTTT. Protein sequence: CASSPQEAAGSLSGNTIYF.

This clone showed up just once. The chain carries TRBV2 and TRBJ2-1; 9 bases are a match to TRBD1. Germline V gene sequence: CDR1 SNHLY, CDR2 FYNNEI. Germline trimming cut 6 bases from V and 4 bases from J; bases unmatched to any gene: 10. The length of the CDR3 is 16 residues. The CDR3 DNA reads as TGTGCCAGCAGCAGGGACAGGGCAGCCTTTTACAATGAGCAGTTCTTC. It codes for CASSRDRAAFYNEQFF.

The genes are TRBV4-1 and TRBJ2-1, with 7 nucleotides matching TRBD2. This CDR3 is built from 20 residues. The germline CDR1 and CDR2 sequences are MGHRA and YSYEKL. The ends lost 2 bases at V and 7 bases at J; junction bases unmatched: 23. In nucleotides, the CDR3 is TGCGCCAGCAGCCAATACCCGAGAGGAGCGGGAATCGATGAGTGGAATGAGCAGTTCTTC. This codes for CASSQYPRGAGIDEWNEQFF.

The rearrangement joins TRBV10-1 to TRBJ2-5; a weak D match, TRBD1 (6 bases). This CDR3 has 15 amino acids. Germline assignment: CDR1 WNHNN and CDR2 SYGVQD (reference sequence). Trimming cost V 2 bases and J 4 bases, with 14 bases left between them. This chain's CDR3 is CASSENRARGETQYF. The CDR3 DNA is TGCGCCAGCAGTGAGAATCGCGCCAGGGGAGAGACCCAGTACTTC.

The genes are TRBV13 and TRBJ1-2; 7 bases align to TRBD1. The CDR3 runs to 13 residues. Trimming removed 10 bases from V and 4 bases from J; junction bases left unmatched: 9. Germline loops: CDR1 PRHDT, CDR2 FYEKMQ (reference sequence). The CDR3 protein is CATGDRAFYGYTF. The DNA of the CDR3 is TGTGCCACCGGTGACAGGGCCTTCTATGGCTACACCTTC.

The chain links TRBV18 to TRBJ1-4, with 7 bases that match TRBD1. The V and J ends lost 3 bases and 0 bases, in that order; junction bases with no gene match: 4. The length of the CDR3 is 16 residues. CDR1 and CDR2 (germline): KGHSH, LQKENI. The CDR3 DNA sequence: TGTGCCAGCTCACCGGGGACAGCCGCAACTAATGAAAAACTGTTTTTT. Translating gives CASSPGTAATNEKLFF.

The chain combines TRBV9 with TRBJ1-2, with 8 bases lining up with TRBD1. Per the germline V gene, CDR1 is SGDLS and CDR2 is YYNGEE. The CDR3 totals 17 residues. Trimming cost V 0 bases and J 4 bases; bases outside gene matches: 11. CDR3 residues: CASSVGQGAADFYGYTF. DNA for the CDR3: TGTGCCAGCAGCGTAGGCCAGGGGGCGGCCGACTTCTATGGCTACACCTTC.

The rearrangement links TRBV4-1 to TRBJ2-1, with 7 nucleotides matching TRBD2. The CDR3 has 18 residues. Germline V gene sequence: CDR1 MGHRA, CDR2 YSYEKL. V lost 1 base to trimming and J lost 8 bases; unmatched junction nucleotides: 17. The CDR3 nucleotides are TGCGCCAGCAGCCAAGTCGGAGAGATACCGGGACTATTATATGAGCAGTTCTTC. As protein: CASSQVGEIPGLLYEQFF.

The CDR3 sequence is CASSLAAGSNQPQHF. In DNA, the CDR3 is TGTGCCAGCAGCTTAGCGGCAGGGAGCAATCAGCCCCAGCATTTT. The chain combines TRBV7-9 with TRBJ1-5, with D tentatively TRBD1 (5 bases). This CDR3 has 15 residues. Germline assignment: CDR1 SEHNR and CDR2 FQNEAQ (reference sequence). V lost 0 bases, J lost 1 base, and 7 bases lay in between.

This CDR3 reads CASSDTLGGELFF. The DNA of the CDR3 is TGTGCCAGCAGCGACACCCTTGGAGGGGAGCTGTTTTTT. The V and J genes are TRBV6-1 and TRBJ2-2; no clear D gene. The CDR3 has 13 residues. Trimming cost V 6 bases and J 8 bases, with 13 bases left between them. Germline assignment: CDR1 MNHNS and CDR2 SASEGT.

The J gene is TRBJ2-3, the V gene TRBV2, with TRBD2 matching over 14 bases. Germline lookup yields CDR1 SNHLY and CDR2 FYNNEI. The CDR3 is made up of 18 amino acids. V lost 1 base and J lost 2; bases outside the gene matches: 5. The CDR3 DNA reads as TGTGCCAGCAGTGAAGGAAGACTAGCGGGGGGGCACACAGATACGCAGTATTTT. Protein: CASSEGRLAGGHTDTQYF.

V usage is TRBV7-9 and J usage is TRBJ1-5; unclear D gene. V lost 5 bases and J 4 bases, leaving 18 bases between the germline ends. Per germline, CDR1 SEHNR and CDR2 FQNEAQ (reference sequence). The CDR3 is 16 residues long. The CDR3 bases are TGTGCCAGCAGCCCCCTGACAATGGACTCTAATCAGCCCCAGCATTTT. It encodes CASSPLTMDSNQPQHF.

CDR3 bases: TGTGCCAGTAGTATAGCGGCTAGCGAAACATCCAGTTTCTACGAGCAGTACTTC. The encoded protein is CASSIAASETSSFYEQYF. The chain recombines TRBV19 with TRBJ2-7; tentatively, D is TRBD2 (6 bases). Germline-derived CDR1 and CDR2 are LNHDA and SQIVND (reference sequence). This CDR3 region has 18 residues. Trimming removed 1 base from V and 3 bases from J, with 22 bases in between.

The chain links TRBV5-4 to TRBJ2-1; weak D call: TRBD1 (6 bases). The CDR3 consists of 16 residues. CDR1 SGHNT and CDR2 YYREEE come from the germline V gene (reference sequence). Trimming removed 0 bases at V and 12 bases at J, with 22 bases between. This CDR3 is CASSLGSQGTHVWQFF. The CDR3 DNA reads TGTGCCAGCAGCTTGGGGTCCCAGGGGACCCATGTGTGGCAGTTCTTC.

CDR3 sequence reads: CASSAKGALTYEQYF. CDR3 nucleotides: TGTGCCAGCAGCGCTAAGGGGGCCCTTACCTACGAGCAGTACTTC. The genes are TRBV9 and TRBJ2-7, with 7 nucleotides matching TRBD1. The CDR3 runs 15 residues. Trimming removed 3 bases from V and 2 bases from J; junction bases left unmatched: 8. The germline V gene has CDR1 SGDLS and CDR2 YYNGEE.

The genes are TRBV5-1 and TRBJ1-1, with D perhaps TRBD1 (5 bases). Per the germline V gene, CDR1 is SGHRS and CDR2 is YFSETQ. This CDR3 has 14 amino acids. V lost 0 bases and J 7 bases, leaving 13 bases between the germline ends. The CDR3 reads CASSLGGGTGEAFF. As DNA, the CDR3 is TGCGCCAGCAGCTTGGGCGGGGGAACAGGTGAAGCTTTCTTT.